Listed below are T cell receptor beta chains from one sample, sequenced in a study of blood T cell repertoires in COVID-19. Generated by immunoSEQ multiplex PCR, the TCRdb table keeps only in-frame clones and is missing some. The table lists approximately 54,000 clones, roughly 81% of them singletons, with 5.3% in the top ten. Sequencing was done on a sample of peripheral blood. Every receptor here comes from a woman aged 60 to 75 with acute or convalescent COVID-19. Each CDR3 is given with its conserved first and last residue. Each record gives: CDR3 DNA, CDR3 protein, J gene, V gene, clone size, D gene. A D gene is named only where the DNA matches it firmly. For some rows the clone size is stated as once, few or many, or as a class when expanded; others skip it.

CDR3nt: TGTGCCCGCCTCCCCGGGACAGGGGGCACTGAAGCTTTCTTT
CDR3aa: CARLPGTGGTEAFF
j_gene: TRBJ1-1
v_gene: TRBV21-1
abundance: -
d_gene: -

CDR3nt: TGTGCCAGCAGGAGCGGGACGTTGAATTCACCCCTCCACTTT
CDR3aa: CASRSGTLNSPLHF
j_gene: TRBJ1-6
v_gene: TRBV5-6
abundance: -
d_gene: -

CDR3nt: TGTGCCAGCAGCCAAGTCCCCTCGGGGGCTAACTATGGCTACACCTTC
CDR3aa: CASSQVPSGANYGYTF
j_gene: TRBJ1-2
v_gene: TRBV3-1/TRBV3-2
abundance: -
d_gene: -

CDR3nt: TGTGCCAGCAGCGTAGACGGCGGGAATCAGCCCCAGCATTTT
CDR3aa: CASSVDGGNQPQHF
j_gene: TRBJ1-5
v_gene: TRBV9
abundance: -
d_gene: -

CDR3nt: TGTGCCAGCAGCTCGCTCCGGACTGAAGCTTTCTTT
CDR3aa: CASSSLRTEAFF
j_gene: TRBJ1-1
v_gene: TRBV11-2
abundance: -
d_gene: -

CDR3nt: TGTGCCAGCAGTGAGAAAGATACAGGACCCTACTATGGCTACACCTTC
CDR3aa: CASSEKDTGPYYGYTF
j_gene: TRBJ1-2
v_gene: TRBV6-1
abundance: -
d_gene: -

CDR3nt: TGTGCCAGCAGCACTAGCGGGGTCACAGATACGCAGTATTTT
CDR3aa: CASSTSGVTDTQYF
j_gene: TRBJ2-3
v_gene: TRBV6-5
abundance: -
d_gene: TRBD2

CDR3nt: TGTGCCAGCACTGAAAACCGCGGGGCAGCCTATCCCTACGAGCAGTACTTC
CDR3aa: CASTENRGAAYPYEQYF
j_gene: TRBJ2-7
v_gene: TRBV6-1
abundance: -
d_gene: -

CDR3nt: TGTGCCATCAGATCGGACAGTAGCAATCAGCCCCAGCATTTT
CDR3aa: CAIRSDSSNQPQHF
j_gene: TRBJ1-5
v_gene: TRBV10-3
abundance: -
d_gene: -

CDR3nt: TGTGCCAGCAGCCAAGACCTACAGGGAGCTTTCTTT
CDR3aa: CASSQDLQGAFF
j_gene: TRBJ1-1
v_gene: TRBV4-2
abundance: -
d_gene: -

CDR3nt: TGTGCCAGCTCACCACTCTCCCTTCGGGAGGGCACAGATACGCAGTATTTT
CDR3aa: CASSPLSLREGTDTQYF
j_gene: TRBJ2-3
v_gene: TRBV18
abundance: -
d_gene: TRBD2

CDR3nt: TGCGCCAGCAGCCAAGATTGGCAGGGGATTGTTGAAAAACTGTTTTTT
CDR3aa: CASSQDWQGIVEKLFF
j_gene: TRBJ1-4
v_gene: TRBV4-1
abundance: -
d_gene: -

CDR3nt: TGTGCCAGCAGGGGACAGGTGATCGTCGGCTCTGGAAACACCATATATTTT
CDR3aa: CASRGQVIVGSGNTIYF
j_gene: TRBJ1-3
v_gene: TRBV7-3
abundance: few
d_gene: TRBD1

CDR3nt: TGTGCCAGCTCACACGAACAGGTTGGGGCATTAAATGGCTACACCTTC
CDR3aa: CASSHEQVGALNGYTF
j_gene: TRBJ1-2
v_gene: TRBV18
abundance: -
d_gene: -

CDR3nt: TGTGCCAGCAGCCCGACAGGGCCGGTGAACACCATATATTTT
CDR3aa: CASSPTGPVNTIYF
j_gene: TRBJ1-3
v_gene: TRBV7-9
abundance: -
d_gene: TRBD1

CDR3nt: TGTGCCAGCAGCGTAGGATCCCGGTATGGCTACACCTTC
CDR3aa: CASSVGSRYGYTF
j_gene: TRBJ1-2
v_gene: TRBV9
abundance: -
d_gene: -

CDR3nt: TGTGCCAGCAGCTTAGAAGGGGGTCTTTCGAACACTGAAGCTTTCTTT
CDR3aa: CASSLEGGLSNTEAFF
j_gene: TRBJ1-1
v_gene: TRBV7-9
abundance: once
d_gene: -

CDR3nt: TGTGCCAGCACTGGGCACCCCAGCTCCTACGAGCAGTACTTC
CDR3aa: CASTGHPSSYEQYF
j_gene: TRBJ2-7
v_gene: TRBV2
abundance: -
d_gene: -